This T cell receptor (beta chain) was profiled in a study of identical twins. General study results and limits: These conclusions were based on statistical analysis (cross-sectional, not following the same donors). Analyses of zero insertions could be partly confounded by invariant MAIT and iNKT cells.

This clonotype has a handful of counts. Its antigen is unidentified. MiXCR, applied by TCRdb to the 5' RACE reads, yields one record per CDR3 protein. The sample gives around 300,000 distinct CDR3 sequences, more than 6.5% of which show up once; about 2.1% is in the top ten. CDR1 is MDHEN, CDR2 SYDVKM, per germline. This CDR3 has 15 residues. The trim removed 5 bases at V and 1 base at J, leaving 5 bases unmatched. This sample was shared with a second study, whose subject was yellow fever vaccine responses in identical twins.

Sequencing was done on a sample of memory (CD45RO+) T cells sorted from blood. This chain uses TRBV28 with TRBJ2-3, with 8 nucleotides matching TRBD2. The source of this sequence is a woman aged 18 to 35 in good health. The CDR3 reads CASSNSGAGTDTQYF. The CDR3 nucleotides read TGTGCCAGCAGTAATAGCGGGGCTGGCACAGATACGCAGTATTTT.